This TCR beta chain was sequenced in a study of PD-1 blockade in classical Hodgkin lymphoma. Findings and caveats of the study: The study reported lower baseline TCR diversity in newly diagnosed patients than in healthy donors. Researchers reported that CD4+ TCR diversity, though not CD8+, rose significantly by C4D1. Newly diagnosed and completely responding patients shared comparable baseline diversity. Individuals initiating nivolumab under 1 year after ASCT were excluded.

Of note for this clone: Its antigen is unidentified.

Method: immunoSEQ multiplex PCR; TCRdb's copy keeps in-frame clones and lacks some. The sample holds about 27,000 clones; 60% to 85% are singletons and the top ten take approximately 2.6%. This CDR3 spans 18 amino acids. CDR1 and CDR2 from the germline V gene are LNHDA and SQIVND (reference sequence). After removal of 5 bases from V and 1 base from J, the junction contained 7 bases not matched to a gene. Every patient was affected by relapse after autologous stem cell transplantation, while exposure to brentuximab vedotin was not uniform. Magnetic negative selection of thawed PBMCs was the method by which CD4+ T cells were purified.

The chain employs TRBV19 and TRBJ2-3; 15 bases line up with TRBD2. The sequence was collected from a human donor with classical Hodgkin lymphoma. Sample: CD4+ T cells from blood, taken at baseline. CDR3 coding DNA: TGTGCCAGTAGTTGGACTAGCGGGGGGGCTTTGGGCACAGATACGCAGTATTTT. Translating gives CASSWTSGGALGTDTQYF.